A single TCR beta chain is shown here with its context. One entry per CDR3 protein, without DNA, is what TCRdb gives after re-calling the 5' RACE reads. Its clone listing holds about 460,000 distinct CDR3 sequences. Germline-derived CDR1 and CDR2 are KGHDR and SFDVKD. The CDR3 loop spans 15 amino acids. This sample was included in a study of T cells expressing NK-cell markers. The sequenced sample consisted of blood T cells: a sorted CD56 or NKG2C T cell subset, CD4+ or CD8+ T cells, or bulk PBMC T cells (not recorded which). The receptor was isolated from a woman between 50 and 59 years old in good health. The chain is built from TRBV24-1 and TRBJ2-1; TCRdb selects TRBD2, and the lack of DNA leaves this call unchecked. The CDR3 sequence: CATISRTSGSGEQFF.